What follows are 11 T cell receptor beta chains derived from one specimen sequenced in a study of T cells after somatic rescue of genetic block. Profiled with immunoSEQ multiplex PCR; TCRdb holds only in-frame clones, not every one. Of roughly 11,000 clones listed, 78% are singletons. The sample taken for sequencing was peripheral blood mononuclear cells (PBMCs). The receptors stem from a boy younger than 18.

The CDR3 coding sequence is TGTGCCATCAGTACAGGGTTTAACACCGGGGAGCTGTTTTTT. It yields the protein CAISTGFNTGELFF. The chain combines TRBV10-3 with TRBJ2-2; D is possibly TRBD1 (6 bases). The CDR3 length is 14 residues. The V gene lost 5 bases and the J gene lost 2 bases, with 9 bases spanning the gap. Germline V gene sequence: CDR1 ENHRY, CDR2 SYGVKD.

The gene calls are TRBV11-2 and TRBJ2-1; no clear D. Germline V gene sequence: CDR1 SGHAT, CDR2 FQNNGV. V lost 2 bases to trimming and J lost 7 bases, with 6 bases between them. The CDR3 spans 12 residues. The CDR3 nucleotides are TGTGCCAGCAGCTTATTTGGAAATGAGCAGTTCTTC. This gives the protein CASSLFGNEQFF.

The chain uses TRBV18 and TRBJ1-4; the match to TRBD1 covers 7 bases. The CDR3 totals 16 residues. After removal of 5 bases from V and 0 bases from J, the junction contained 6 bases not matched to a gene. Germline CDR1 reads KGHSH; CDR2 reads LQKENI. The CDR3 DNA reads TGTGCCAGCTCATTTGGACAGGCCGCAACTAATGAAAAACTGTTTTTT. It specifies CASSFGQAATNEKLFF. The complete variable domain, with remaining parts taken from reference TRBV18 and TRBJ1-4, reads NAGVMQNPRHLVRRRGQEARLRCSPMKGHSHVYWYRQLPEEGLKFMVYLQKENIIDESGMPKERFSAEFPKEGPSILRIQQVVRGDSAAYFCASSFGQAATNEKLFFGSGTQLSVL.

This sequence joins TRBV7-3 and TRBJ1-5; no clear D gene. The V gene lost 7 bases and the J gene lost 0 bases, with 22 bases spanning the gap. CDR1 and CDR2 from the germline V gene are SGHTA and FQGTGA. The CDR3 extends over 18 amino acids. CDR3: CASTPPRRGRCSNQPQHF. CDR3 coding DNA: TGTGCCAGCACCCCTCCCCGGAGAGGGAGGTGTAGCAATCAGCCCCAGCATTTT.

This clone has just a few counts. The CDR3: CASSFNGGAYGYTF. CDR3 bases: TGTGCCAGCAGCTTTAACGGGGGCGCCTATGGCTACACCTTC. V usage is TRBV13 and J usage is TRBJ1-2, with D maybe TRBD1 (6 bases). The length of the CDR3 is 14 residues. Germline CDR1 and CDR2: PRHDT and FYEKMQ (reference sequence). Trimming took 3 bases from V and 4 from J, leaving 12 bases between them.

The chain combines TRBV20-1 with TRBJ2-3; D gene uncertain. The germline CDR1 and CDR2 sequences are DFQATT and SNEGSKA (reference sequence). The CDR3 length is 11 residues. V was shortened by 1 base and J by 3 bases, with 2 bases between the two germline ends. CDR3 bases: TGCAGTGCTAGAGTTACAGATACGCAGTATTTT. It translates to CSARVTDTQYF.

This chain links TRBV7-9 with TRBJ1-2, with 9 nucleotides matching TRBD1. With V trimmed by 5 bases and J by 4 bases, 11 bases remained unmatched. CDR3 length equals 16 residues. CDR1 is SEHNR and CDR2 is FQNEAQ in the germline V gene (reference sequence). CDR3 protein: CASSHATGGLGYGYTF. In DNA, the CDR3 is TGTGCCAGCAGCCATGCTACAGGGGGCCTGGGCTATGGCTACACCTTC.

The table lists this clone with a few counts. The chain recombines TRBV9 with TRBJ2-6; D is uncertain. This CDR3 spans 14 amino acids. Per germline, CDR1 SGDLS and CDR2 YYNGEE. V lost 2 bases to trimming and J lost 4 bases, with 7 bases between them. CDR3 sequence reads: CASSVGSGANVLTF. In DNA form, the CDR3 reads TGTGCCAGCAGCGTGGGATCCGGGGCCAACGTCCTGACTTTC.

The V call is TRBV7-3, the J call TRBJ1-3; a weak D match, TRBD1 (5 bases). The CDR3 has 14 residues. From germline, CDR1 is SGHTA and CDR2 FQGTGA. V dropped 0 bases and J dropped 2 bases, with 5 bases sitting between them. The CDR3, as DNA: TGTGCCAGCAGCTTAACGGGGGCTGGAAACACCATATATTTT. It encodes CASSLTGAGNTIYF.

A few counts support this clone. The rearrangement joins TRBV5-4 to TRBJ2-3; the match to TRBD2 covers 9 bases. Trimming took 1 base from V and 0 from J; bases not matched to a gene: 9. The CDR3 covers 18 residues. CDR1 SGHNT and CDR2 YYREEE come from the germline V gene (reference sequence). The CDR3 bases are TGTGCCAGCAGCTTGATGATGGGGCGGGGGGGAAGCACAGATACGCAGTATTTT. This gives the protein CASSLMMGRGGSTDTQYF.

The chain joins TRBV7-7 to TRBJ1-5; the D is unclear. The V and J ends lost 5 bases and 6 bases respectively, with 11 bases between them. The CDR3 covers 13 residues. The germline V gene encodes CDR1 SSHAT and CDR2 FNYEAQ (reference sequence). DNA for the CDR3: TGTGCCAGCAGCCCGGAGTGGGGTCAGCCCCAGCATTTT. Its translation: CASSPEWGQPQHF.